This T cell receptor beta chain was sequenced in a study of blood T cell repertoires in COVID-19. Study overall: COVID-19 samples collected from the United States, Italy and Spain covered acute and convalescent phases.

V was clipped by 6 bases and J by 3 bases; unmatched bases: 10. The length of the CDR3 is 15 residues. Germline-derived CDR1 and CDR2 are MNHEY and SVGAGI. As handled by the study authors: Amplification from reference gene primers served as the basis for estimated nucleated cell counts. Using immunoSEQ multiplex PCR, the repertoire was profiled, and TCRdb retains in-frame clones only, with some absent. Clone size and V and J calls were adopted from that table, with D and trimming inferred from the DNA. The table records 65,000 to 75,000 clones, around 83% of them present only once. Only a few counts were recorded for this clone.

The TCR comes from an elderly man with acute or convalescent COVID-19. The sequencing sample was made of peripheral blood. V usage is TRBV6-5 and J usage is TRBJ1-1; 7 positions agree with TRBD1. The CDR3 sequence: CASSQVGGRDTEAFF. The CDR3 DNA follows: TGTGCCAGCAGCCAGGTAGGGGGCAGAGACACTGAAGCTTTCTTT.